This T cell receptor beta chain was identified during a study of Ad26.COV2.S vaccination and SARS-CoV-2 variants. Findings and caveats of the study: Vaccinees showed greater spike-specific TCR breadth than placebo recipients. Measures of TCR breadth and depth may have fallen short of total T cell responses.

Sequencing used immunoSEQ multiplex PCR; TCRdb keeps in-frame clones, though not all of them. The table has just over 350,000 clones, approximately 90% seen once. With regard to this clone: Its antigen is not identified.

This CDR3 spans 13 amino acids. Germline-derived CDR1 and CDR2 are SGHDT and YYEEEE. Trimming shortened V by 4 bases and J by 6 bases, and 10 bases separated the two germline ends. This TCR came from a human donor who had recovered from COVID-19. The sequencing here drew on peripheral blood, taken after recovery from COVID-19. The chain carries TRBV5-6 and TRBJ2-2; D unclear. The DNA for the CDR3 is TGTGCCAGCAGCCTATCGATCGCCGGGGAGCTGTTTTTT. Its protein is CASSLSIAGELFF.